Listed below are T cell receptor beta chains from one sample, sequenced in a study of shared clonotypes between healthy human individuals. Generated by immunoSEQ multiplex PCR, the TCRdb table keeps only in-frame clones and is missing some. The data hold about 2.1 million clones, with approximately 92% observed a single time. The sample taken for sequencing was naive CD8+ T cells from PBMCs. All receptors come from a man between 18 and 29 years old in good health. Some clones in this sample may be carry-over from other donors' samples. CDR3s include the opening cysteine and the closing phenylalanine or tryptophan. Each record gives: D gene, J gene, V gene, clone size, CDR3 DNA, CDR3 protein. The D gene is left open where the match is weak. Clone size appears in some rows only: once, few, many, or a class for an expanded clone.

NA | TRBJ2-3 | TRBV7-3 | NA | TGTGCCAGCAGCTTAGGATCAAGCGGGCAAGGCACAGATACGCAGTATTTT | CASSLGSSGQGTDTQYF
NA | TRBJ2-1 | TRBV9 | NA | TGTGCCAGCAGCGTAGGGGACTTTGGGACGGCCAATGAGCAGTTCTTC | CASSVGDFGTANEQFF
NA | TRBJ2-1 | TRBV6-5 | NA | TGTGCCAGCAGTTACGGCGCGGGTTTCTACAATGAGCAGTTCTTC | CASSYGAGFYNEQFF
TRBD2 | TRBJ2-2 | TRBV7-2 | NA | TGTGCCAGCAGCTTAGGCCTAGCGGGACGTACGAACACCGGGGAGCTGTTTTTT | CASSLGLAGRTNTGELFF
NA | TRBJ2-7 | TRBV29-1 | NA | TGCAGCGTTGTTGGCGGATCGAGCTCCTACGAGCAGTACTTC | CSVVGGSSSYEQYF
NA | TRBJ1-1 | TRBV2 | NA | TGTGCCAGCAGTGAACGCACGGTTCCTGAAGCTTTCTTT | CASSERTVPEAFF
NA | TRBJ2-5 | TRBV11-2 | NA | TGTGCCAGCAGCGGAGGGGGTTCGAAAGAGACCCAGTACTTC | CASSGGGSKETQYF
TRBD2 | TRBJ2-5 | TRBV9 | NA | TGTGCCAGCAGCCCGGGAGGAGTAGCGGGAGTGGTAGAGACCCAGTACTTC | CASSPGGVAGVVETQYF
NA | TRBJ2-3 | TRBV30 | NA | TGTGCCTGGTCAGGAGATACGCAGTATTTT | CAWSGDTQYF
TRBD1 | TRBJ1-5 | TRBV4-3 | NA | TGCGCCAGCAGCCAATTCCACCAGGACAGGCACAATCAGCCCCAGCATTTT | CASSQFHQDRHNQPQHF
NA | TRBJ2-7 | TRBV23-1 | NA | TGCGCCAGCAGTCAATTGCAGGGAGAAGCCTGGGAGCAGTACTTC | CASSQLQGEAWEQYF
NA | TRBJ2-7 | TRBV27 | NA | TGTGCCAGCAGTTTATGGTTGGGGGGCTCCAACGAGCAGTACTTC | CASSLWLGGSNEQYF
TRBD1 | TRBJ1-2 | TRBV28 | once | TGTGCCAGCAGTTTATCCCCTTTGGGACAGCCCTCCACCTTC | CASSLSPLGQPSTF
NA | TRBJ1-2 | TRBV15 | NA | TGTGCCACCAGCCCGGGACCCAAGAACTATGGCTACACCTTC | CATSPGPKNYGYTF
NA | TRBJ2-3 | TRBV27 | NA | TGTGCCAGCAGTTTATCAGGGTACTTTCTAACAGATACGCAGTATTTT | CASSLSGYFLTDTQYF
TRBD1 | TRBJ2-7 | TRBV15 | NA | TGTGCCACCGGGGACAGGGGATCGTTCTACGAGCAGTACTTC | CATGDRGSFYEQYF
TRBD2 | TRBJ2-1 | TRBV7-9 | NA | TGTGCCAGCAGCCCCGGGACTAGCGGGAGCGAAAATGAGCAGTTCTTC | CASSPGTSGSENEQFF
TRBD2 | TRBJ2-1 | TRBV19 | NA | TGTGCCAGTAGTATAGTAGGGCTAGCGGGAGTGGGTGAGCAGTTCTTC | CASSIVGLAGVGEQFF
NA | TRBJ1-2 | TRBV7-9 | NA | TGTGCCAGCAGCTTAGGTGCGGGGGCCGACTATGGCTACACCTTC | CASSLGAGADYGYTF
NA | TRBJ2-3 | TRBV6-5 | NA | TGTGCCAGCAGCCTAGTGAACACAGATACGCAGTATTTT | CASSLVNTDTQYF
NA | TRBJ2-7 | TRBV2 | NA | TGTGCCAGCAGTGAAAGGAGCGGCAGGGCCTACGAGCAGTACTTC | CASSERSGRAYEQYF
TRBD2 | TRBJ2-3 | TRBV5-4 | once | TGTGCCAGCAGCTTGAACGGGAGGGCCTCAGATACGCAGTATTTT | CASSLNGRASDTQYF
TRBD1 | TRBJ1-4 | TRBV27 | NA | TGTGCCAGCAGTTCGCTACCGGGACAGGACTTTGAAAAACTGTTTTTT | CASSSLPGQDFEKLFF
NA | TRBJ2-1 | TRBV4-3 | NA | TGCGCCAGCAGCCCTTCCGCCCGCGGAGGTAACAATGAGCAGTTCTTC | CASSPSARGGNNEQFF
TRBD2 | TRBJ2-2 | TRBV28 | NA | TGTGCCAGCAGTCCTCTAGCGGAGAACACCGGGGAGCTGTTTTTT | CASSPLAENTGELFF
NA | TRBJ1-5 | TRBV6-5 | NA | TGTGCCAGCAGTCGTACGGGGGGAGGCAATCAGCCCCAGCATTTT | CASSRTGGGNQPQHF
NA | TRBJ2-7 | TRBV5-1 | NA | TGCGCCAGCAGCTTGGAAGACAGCCCCTACGAGCAGTACTTC | CASSLEDSPYEQYF
NA | TRBJ2-7 | TRBV30 | NA | TGTGCCTGGAGTGTACCAGGGGTCGGCTACGAGCAGTACTTC | CAWSVPGVGYEQYF
TRBD1 | TRBJ2-7 | TRBV5-4 | NA | TGTGCCAGCAGCCCCGACAGGGGCGGATACGAGCAGTACTTC | CASSPDRGGYEQYF
NA | TRBJ2-2 | TRBV15 | NA | TGTGCCACCAGCAGAGTCCCTTTTGGGGGGAGCACCGGGGAGCTGTTTTTT | CATSRVPFGGSTGELFF
NA | TRBJ2-7 | TRBV6-1 | NA | TGTGCCAGCAGCACAGGGAGCTCCTACGAGCAGTACTTC | CASSTGSSYEQYF
NA | TRBJ2-7 | TRBV28 | NA | TGTGCCAGCAGTTTATGGGCAGGGACCTCCTACGAGCAGTACTTC | CASSLWAGTSYEQYF
NA | TRBJ1-2 | TRBV7-3 | once | TGTGCCAGCAGCTTATCGTCTTATGACAGTACTAACTATGGCTACACCTTC | CASSLSSYDSTNYGYTF
NA | TRBJ2-5 | TRBV6-4 | NA | TGTGCCAGCAGTGACTCGAACGAGTACAGGGTACCGGAGACCCAGTACTTC | CASSDSNEYRVPETQYF
TRBD2 | TRBJ2-7 | TRBV7-8 | NA | TGTGCCAGCAGCTTCCCCACAGCGGGAGGTACACCCTACGAGCAGTACTTC | CASSFPTAGGTPYEQYF
NA | TRBJ1-2 | TRBV11-2 | NA | TGTGCCAGCAGCTTAGCTGGGTATGATGGCTACACCTTC | CASSLAGYDGYTF
NA | TRBJ2-7 | TRBV27 | NA | TGTGCCAGCAGCGTGGGGGGTCTCTCCTACGAGCAGTACTTC | CASSVGGLSYEQYF
NA | TRBJ2-7 | TRBV29-1 | NA | TGCAGCGTTTACTTGGCCTACGAGCAGTACTTC | CSVYLAYEQYF
NA | TRBJ1-1 | TRBV10-3 | NA | TGTGCCATCAGTGAACTGGGCACTGAAGCTTTCTTT | CAISELGTEAFF
TRBD1 | TRBJ2-1 | TRBV7-9 | NA | TGTGCCAGCAGCTCCCGACAGGGGGTTCGCAATGAGCAGTTCTTC | CASSSRQGVRNEQFF
NA | TRBJ2-7 | TRBV27 | NA | TGTGCCAGCAGGGGCCCCACGGCCCTACGAGAGCAGTACTTC | CASRGPTALREQYF
NA | TRBJ2-7 | TRBV9 | NA | TGTGCCAGCAGCGAAGGGGACGGCTACGAGCAGTACTTC | CASSEGDGYEQYF
NA | TRBJ2-7 | TRBV11-3 | NA | TGTGCCAGCAGCTTAGATCGAAACGAGCAGTACTTC | CASSLDRNEQYF
NA | TRBJ1-4 | TRBV4-1 | once | TGCGCCAGCAGCCCTTCCGGGTGGGGTAGCAATGAAAAACTGTTTTTT | CASSPSGWGSNEKLFF
TRBD2 | TRBJ2-1 | TRBV5-1 | once | TGCGCCAGCAGACAACTAGCGGGCCGATACAATGAGCAGTTCTTC | CASRQLAGRYNEQFF
NA | TRBJ2-7 | TRBV28 | NA | TGTGCCAGCAGTTCGTCCTTTAAGGGATACGAGCAGTACTTC | CASSSSFKGYEQYF
NA | TRBJ1-1 | TRBV29-1 | NA | TGCAGCGTTGACGGGCGGAACACTGAAGCTTTCTTT | CSVDGRNTEAFF
TRBD2 | TRBJ2-7 | TRBV6-5 | NA | TGTGCCAGCAGTTACTCCGCCCCTAGCGGGAGTGACGAGCAGTACTTC | CASSYSAPSGSDEQYF
NA | TRBJ1-2 | TRBV7-9 | NA | TGTGCCAGCACCGAAAGGACGGCCGTGGGCTACACCTTC | CASTERTAVGYTF
NA | TRBJ2-3 | TRBV5-1 | NA | TGCGCCAGCAGCTTGGAACCAAGAACGGCAGATACGCAGTATTTT | CASSLEPRTADTQYF
NA | TRBJ2-1 | TRBV4-1 | NA | TGCGCCAGCAGCCAAGATAAAGGCTACAATGAGCAGTTCTTC | CASSQDKGYNEQFF
NA | TRBJ2-7 | TRBV2 | NA | TGTGCCAGCAGTCAGACCGGGACCGCGCATTACGAGCAGTACTTC | CASSQTGTAHYEQYF
NA | TRBJ1-2 | TRBV27 | NA | TGTGCCAGCAGTTTATACCCAGAAATGGATGGCTACACCTTC | CASSLYPEMDGYTF